A single sample is the source of the 14 T cell receptor delta chains below, sequenced in a study of gamma-delta chains in newborns, infants, children. TCRdb re-identified clones in the reads via CATT. Among 1,200 to 1,500 delta-chain clones listed, 1% to 1.3% were seen once. The sample consisted of blood. The receptor source for this set is a child in good health.

This chain connects TRDV2 to TRDJ1, with 7 positions matching TRDD3. The V segment lost 9 bases and the J segment 0 bases; nucleotides outside the gene matches: 15. The CDR3 extends over 16 amino acids. CDR1 is GEAIGNYY and CDR2 is EKD in the germline V gene. The CDR3 spells CARDTVGWGHTDKLIF. CDR3 DNA sequence: TGTGCCCGCGACACCGTCGGCTGGGGGCACACCGATAAACTCATCTTT.

The sample holds a few counts of this clone. The protein TCRdb gives is from a much larger clone and does not agree with this DNA's translation at residue 14, likely a read error; the protein shown here comes from the DNA. V gene TRDV2 combines with J gene TRDJ1; 12 bases are a match to TRDD3. Germline assignment: CDR1 GEAIGNYY and CDR2 EKD. V was pared by 2 bases and J by 3 bases, with 15 bases of the junction left unmatched. The CDR3 is made up of 19 amino acids. CDR3 nucleotides: TGTGCCTGTGACAGCATACTGGGGGATACACAAAGATACGCCGATAAACTCATCTTT. Translating gives CACDSILGDTQRYADKLIF.

About this clone itself: A far bigger clonotype differs at one base, so this is likely a read error. Other DNA sequences in this sample translate to the same CDR3. V usage is TRDV2 and J usage is TRDJ3, with TRDD3 matching 7 bases. Germline lookup yields CDR1 GEAIGNYY and CDR2 EKD. This CDR3 spans 19 amino acids. The CDR3 is CACDTVLGGQTWDTRQMFF. CDR3 DNA sequence: TGTGCCTGTGACACCGTGCTGGGGGGCCAGACCTGGGATACCCGACAGATGTTTTTC.

As to this clone: One base away lies a much larger clone, so this may be a sequencing read error. The rearrangement uses TRDV2 and TRDJ1, with 10 bases identical to TRDD3. Germline V gene data show CDR1 as GEAIGNYY and CDR2 as EKD. The ends lost 0 bases at V and 0 bases at J; junction bases unmatched: 18. CDR3 size: 21 residues. The CDR3 bases are TGTGCCTGTGACACCGTTTCTTATACTGGGGGATCCCCTAAGCACACCGATAAACTCATCTTT. Protein: CACDTVSYTGGSPKHTDKLIF.

This clone has just a few counts. This likely reflects a read error, since a far larger clone is one base away. CDR3 sequence: CACDDIPDWGARVDKLIF. The CDR3 bases are TGTGCCTGTGACGATATCCCCGACTGGGGGGCGCGGGTCGATAAACTCATCTTT. The chain couples TRDV2 to TRDJ1; 8 bases fit TRDD3. CDR3 length: 18 amino acids. The junction had 18 bases not matched to a gene; V was cut back by 3 bases and J by 4 bases. Germline CDR1 and CDR2: GEAIGNYY and EKD.

Concerning this clone itself: A read error may be the cause here, since a much bigger clone is one base away. Other DNA variants within this sample encode the same CDR3. The rearrangement joins TRDV1 to TRDJ1; 11 nucleotides line up with TRDD3. Germline V CDR1 and CDR2: TSWWSYY, QGS. The CDR3 extends over 18 amino acids. V gave up 0 bases and J gave up 7 bases; unmatched junction bases: 13. The chain's CDR3 is CALGELPIAWGIRGKLIF. Written as DNA, the CDR3 is TGTGCTCTTGGGGAACTTCCCATCGCTTGGGGGATACGGGGTAAACTCATCTTT.

As concerns this clone: This sequence is one base from a far larger clone and is likely a read error. Other DNA sequences in the sample encode the same CDR3. The chain combines TRDV2 with TRDJ1, with TRDD3 matching over 9 bases. The CDR3 consists of 20 residues. Unmatched junction bases numbered 23, after V lost 4 bases and J lost 3 bases. Per germline, CDR1 GEAIGNYY and CDR2 EKD. The CDR3 region is CACDPLGGYPTKRHADKLIF. The CDR3 DNA sequence: TGTGCCTGTGATCCCCTCGGGGGATACCCAACTAAACGCCATGCCGATAAACTCATCTTT.

V usage is TRDV2 and J usage is TRDJ1; 7 bases are a match to TRDD3. The length of the CDR3 is 16 residues. V shed 1 base, J shed 0 bases, and the junction held 7 bases outside the gene matches. Per the germline V gene, CDR1 is GEAIGNYY and CDR2 is EKD. CDR3 loop: CACDTLGAPDTDKLIF. CDR3 DNA sequence: TGTGCCTGTGACACTCTGGGGGCTCCCGACACCGATAAACTCATCTTT.

Concerning this clone: A far larger clone is off by one base, so a read error is likely. The chain links TRDV2 to TRDJ1, with 9 bases lining up with TRDD3. Germline V gene sequence: CDR1 GEAIGNYY, CDR2 EKD. The CDR3 contains 18 residues. As DNA, the CDR3 is TGTGCCTGTGACGATATCCCCGACTGGGGGACGCGGGTCGATAGACTCATCTTT. The encoded protein is CACDDIPDWGTRVDRLIF.

On this clone itself: This likely traces to a read error, being one base from a far larger clone. The chain links TRDV2 to TRDJ1, with D perhaps matching TRDD2 (5 bases). The CDR3 extends over 13 amino acids. Germline CDR1 is GEAIGNYY and CDR2 is EKD. The ends were cut back, 0 bases at V and 7 bases at J, with 11 bases in the middle. The CDR3 region is CACDTRPSPKLIF. CDR3 coding DNA: TGTGCCTGTGACACCCGGCCTTCTCCTAAACTCATCTTT.

As regards this clone: This DNA's translation and the protein TCRdb lists, from a much larger clone, do not match at residue 9, likely due to a read error; the protein shown is translated from the DNA. The J gene is TRDJ1, the V gene TRDV2; TRDD3 might be the D (6 bases). This CDR3 contains 14 residues. Between the trimmed V and J ends, which lost 4 bases and 3 bases, there was a span of 14 bases. From germline, CDR1 is GEAIGNYY and CDR2 EKD. This chain's CDR3 is CACEPWGNADKLIF. The CDR3 DNA is TGTGCCTGTGAGCCCTGGGGAAACGCCGATAAACTCATCTTT.

Only a few counts were recorded for this clone. An end of the junction does not agree with germline; a read error may underlie this. The chain joins TRDV2 to TRDJ1; possible D gene TRDD3, 6 bases. Germline CDR1 GEAIGNYY, CDR2 EKD. This CDR3 spans 17 amino acids. CDR3 coding DNA: TGTGCCCGTGACACCGCGGGTGGGGGTCAAAACACCGATAAACTCATCTTT. Residues: CARDTAGGGQNTDKLIF.

The sample holds a few counts of this clone. A far larger clone differs by one base, so this is likely a read error. Other nucleotide sequences from this sample produce the same CDR3. The chain couples TRDV2 to TRDJ1, with D maybe TRDD3 (6 bases). The CDR3 totals 21 residues. V was pared by 1 base and J by 3 bases, with 32 bases between. Germline V CDR1 and CDR2: GEAIGNYY, EKD. The CDR3 sequence is CACDTIPVGGPGIRESDKLIF. The DNA for the CDR3 is TGTGCCTGTGACACGATTCCGGTAGGCGGCCCGGGGATTAGGGAATCCGATAAACTCATCTTT.

On this clone: This may stem from a read error, because a much larger clone lies one nucleotide away. At the DNA level, this CDR3 is encoded by other sequences in the same sample as well. The gene calls are TRDV2 and TRDJ1; 7 nucleotides align to TRDD3. The CDR3 contains 16 residues. Germline V gene lookup returns CDR1 GEAIGNYY and CDR2 EKD. The CDR3 region has the DNA TGTGCCTGTGACACCGTCGGCTGGGGGCACACCGATAAACTCATCTTC. It translates to CACDTVGWGHTDKLIF.